In its sample, the clone carrying this T cell receptor (beta chain) was seen a few times. Its antigen is not identified. The authors prepared the TCRbeta library with unique molecular identifiers. TCRdb called the PCR reads again in MiXCR, with one record for every CDR3 protein. Counted here are around 90,000 distinct CDR3 sequences, around 15% occurring once; the ten biggest clones make up around 19%. The data were taken from a study of T-cell reconstitution after alpha-beta-depleted transplantation in children. Notes on the study in general: Recipient T cells and thymic progenitors that survived gave rise to the high TCRbeta diversity observed at day 60 in some patients. It was reported that alpha-beta T cells came from several hundred expanded graft clones (about two months after transplant).

Germline V gene lookup returns CDR1 MNHEY and CDR2 SMNVEV (reference sequence). V was shortened by 4 bases and J by 2 bases, with 3 bases between the two germline ends. This CDR3 region has 11 residues. Sequenced here: PBMCs, mostly from graft donor cells, sampled 180 days after TCRalphabeta/CD19-depleted stem cell transplant. The chain carries TRBV27 and TRBJ2-7; D uncertain. This TCR was recovered from a male patient between 2 and 10 years old who had a stem cell transplant for acute lymphoblastic leukemia, so the T cells may come from the graft donor. The CDR3 DNA sequence: TGTGCCAGCAGTTCGACCTACGAGCAGTACTTC. Encoded protein: CASSSTYEQYF.